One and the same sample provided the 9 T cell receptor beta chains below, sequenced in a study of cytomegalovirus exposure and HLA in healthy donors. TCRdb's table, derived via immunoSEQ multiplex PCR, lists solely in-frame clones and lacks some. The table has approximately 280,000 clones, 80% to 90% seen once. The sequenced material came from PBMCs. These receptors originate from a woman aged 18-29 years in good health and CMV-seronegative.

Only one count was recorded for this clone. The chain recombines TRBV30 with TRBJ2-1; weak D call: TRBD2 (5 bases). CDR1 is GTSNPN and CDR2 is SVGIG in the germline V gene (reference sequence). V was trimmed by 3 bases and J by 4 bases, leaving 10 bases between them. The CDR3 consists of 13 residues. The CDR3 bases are TGTGCCTGGAGCACGGAGGTTTACAATGAGCAGTTCTTC. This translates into CAWSTEVYNEQFF.

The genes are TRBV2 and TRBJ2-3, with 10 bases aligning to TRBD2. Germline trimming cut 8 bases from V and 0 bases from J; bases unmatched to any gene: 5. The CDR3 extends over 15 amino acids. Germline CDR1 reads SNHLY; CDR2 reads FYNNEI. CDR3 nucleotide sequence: TGTGCCAGCCGGGGACTAGCGAGAAGCACAGATACGCAGTATTTT. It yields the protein CASRGLARSTDTQYF.

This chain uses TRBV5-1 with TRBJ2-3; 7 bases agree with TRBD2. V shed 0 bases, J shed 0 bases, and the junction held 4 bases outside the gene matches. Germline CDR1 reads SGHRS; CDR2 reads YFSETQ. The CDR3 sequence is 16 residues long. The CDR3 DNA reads TGCGCCAGCAGCTTGGTAGTTAGCGGGAGCACAGATACGCAGTATTTT. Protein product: CASSLVVSGSTDTQYF. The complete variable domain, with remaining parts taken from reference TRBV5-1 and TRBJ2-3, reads KAGVTQTPRYLIKTRGQQVTLSCSPISGHRSVSWYQQTPGQGLQFLFEYFSETQRNKGNFPGRFSGRQFSNSRSEMNVSTLELGDSALYLCASSLVVSGSTDTQYFGPGTRLTVL.

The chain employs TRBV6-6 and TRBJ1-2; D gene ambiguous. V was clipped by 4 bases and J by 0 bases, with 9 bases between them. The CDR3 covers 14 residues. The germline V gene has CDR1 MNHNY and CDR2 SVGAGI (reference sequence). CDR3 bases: TGTGCCAGCAGTTCCCGTTCGGCTAACTATGGCTACACCTTC. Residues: CASSSRSANYGYTF.

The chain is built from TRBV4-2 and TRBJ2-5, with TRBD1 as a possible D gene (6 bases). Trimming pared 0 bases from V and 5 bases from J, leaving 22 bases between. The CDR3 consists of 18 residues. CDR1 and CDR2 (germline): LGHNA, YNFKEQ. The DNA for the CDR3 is TGTGCCAGCAGCCAAGAGGCCCGCGGTGATGGGGGCTGGGAGACCCAGTACTTC. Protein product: CASSQEARGDGGWETQYF.

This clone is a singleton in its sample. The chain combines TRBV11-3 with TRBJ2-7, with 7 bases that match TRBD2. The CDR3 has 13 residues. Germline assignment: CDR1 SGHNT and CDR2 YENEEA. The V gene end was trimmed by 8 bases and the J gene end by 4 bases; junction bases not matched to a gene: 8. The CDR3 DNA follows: TGTGCCAGCCGAGAGGGAGGGGATTACGAGCAGTACTTC. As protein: CASREGGDYEQYF.

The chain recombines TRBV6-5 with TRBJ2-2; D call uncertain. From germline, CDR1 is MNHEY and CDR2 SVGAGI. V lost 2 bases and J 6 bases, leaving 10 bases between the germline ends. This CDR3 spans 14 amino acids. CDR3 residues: CASSYDGSPGELFF. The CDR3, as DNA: TGTGCCAGCAGTTACGACGGGTCGCCCGGGGAGCTGTTTTTT.

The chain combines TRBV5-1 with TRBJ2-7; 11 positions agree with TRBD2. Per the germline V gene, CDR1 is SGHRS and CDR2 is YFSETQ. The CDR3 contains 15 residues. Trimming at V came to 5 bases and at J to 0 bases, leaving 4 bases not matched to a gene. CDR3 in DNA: TGCGCCAGCAGACCACTAGCGGGGGACTCCTACGAGCAGTACTTC. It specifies CASRPLAGDSYEQYF.

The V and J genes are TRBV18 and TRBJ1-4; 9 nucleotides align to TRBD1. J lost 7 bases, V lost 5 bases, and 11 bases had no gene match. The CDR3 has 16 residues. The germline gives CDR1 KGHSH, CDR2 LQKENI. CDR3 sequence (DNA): TGTGCCAGCTCATCTTACTTACAGGGGGCTGGTGAAAAACTGTTTTTT. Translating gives CASSSYLQGAGEKLFF. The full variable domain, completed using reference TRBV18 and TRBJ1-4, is NAGVMQNPRHLVRRRGQEARLRCSPMKGHSHVYWYRQLPEEGLKFMVYLQKENIIDESGMPKERFSAEFPKEGPSILRIQQVVRGDSAAYFCASSSYLQGAGEKLFFGSGTQLSVL.